This T cell receptor (beta chain) was captured by sequencing in a study of cytomegalovirus exposure and HLA in healthy donors. The PCR was carried out with 60 Vbeta primers and 13 Jbeta primers. Profiled with immunoSEQ multiplex PCR; TCRdb holds only in-frame clones, not every one. This listing includes tens of thousands of clones. Trimming took 0 bases from V and 2 from J, leaving 8 bases between them. The CDR3 extends over 14 amino acids. Germline V gives CDR1 SGHRS, CDR2 YFSETQ. The origin of this receptor is a female donor in good health and CMV-seropositive. This sequence joins TRBV5-1 and TRBJ2-5; possibly TRBD1 for D (5 bases). Sequenced sample: PBMCs. The CDR3 nucleotides are TGCGCCAGCAGCTTGGGGGGCTGGCAAGAGACCCAGTACTTC. Protein: CASSLGGWQETQYF.